The sequence of this T cell receptor beta chain was determined in a study of graft-versus-host responses after intestinal transplantation. Study overall: Multivisceral, liver-intestinal, or isolated intestinal grafts were transplanted into recipients. Tacrolimus plus steroids were given to all recipients for approximately 3 years, preceded by anti-thymocyte globulin induction.

Details on this clone: Its antigen is unidentified.

From germline, CDR1 is MDHEN and CDR2 SYDVKM. This CDR3 spans 13 amino acids. The V and J ends lost 6 bases and 0 bases respectively, with 9 bases between them. Study-wide findings and caveats: Peak circulating GvH clone levels tracked with early post-transplant HvG declines. Among recipient marrow samples, GvH clones were found; some appeared first in ileum or blood.

TCRdb's copy holds only in-frame clones and misses some; the assay was immunoSEQ multiplex PCR. The table includes about 98,000 clones, 86% detected once. The clonotype comes from a human patient who received an intestinal transplant, so some T cells may come from the graft donor. Specimen: PBMCs, collected 255 days after intestinal transplant. V is TRBV28 and J is TRBJ2-7; no clear D gene. CDR3 nucleotides: TGTGCCAGCAGCGCCTCACACTCCTACGAGCAGTACTTC. Translating gives CASSASHSYEQYF. Complete variable domain (other parts from reference TRBV28 and TRBJ2-7): DVKVTQSSRYLVKRTGEKVFLECVQDMDHENMFWYRQDPGLGLRLIYFSYDVKMKEKGDIPEGYSVSREKKERFSLILESASTNQTSMYLCASSASHSYEQYFGPGTRLTVT.